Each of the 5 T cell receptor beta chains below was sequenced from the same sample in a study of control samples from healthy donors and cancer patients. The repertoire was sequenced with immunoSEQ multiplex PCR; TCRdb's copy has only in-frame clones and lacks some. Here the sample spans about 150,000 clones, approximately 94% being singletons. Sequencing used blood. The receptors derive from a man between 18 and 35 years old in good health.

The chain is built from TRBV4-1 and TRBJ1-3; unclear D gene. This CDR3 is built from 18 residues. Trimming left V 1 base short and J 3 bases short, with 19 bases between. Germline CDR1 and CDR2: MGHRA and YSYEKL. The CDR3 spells CASSQVGGNRGGGNTIYF. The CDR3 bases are TGCGCCAGCAGCCAAGTGGGAGGTAATCGAGGTGGTGGAAACACCATATATTTT.

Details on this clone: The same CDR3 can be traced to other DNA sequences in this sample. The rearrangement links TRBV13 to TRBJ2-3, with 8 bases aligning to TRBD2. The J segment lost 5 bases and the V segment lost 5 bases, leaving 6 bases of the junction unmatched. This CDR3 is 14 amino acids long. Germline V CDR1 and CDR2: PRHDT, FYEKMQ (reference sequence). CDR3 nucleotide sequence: TGTGCCAGCAGCCTAGTAGCGGGACAAGATACGCAGTATTTT. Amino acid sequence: CASSLVAGQDTQYF. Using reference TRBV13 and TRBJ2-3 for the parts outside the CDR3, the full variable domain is AAGVIQSPRHLIKEKRETATLKCYPIPRHDTVYWYQQGPGQDPQFLISFYEKMQSDKGSIPDRFSAQQFSDYHSELNMSSLELGDSALYFCASSLVAGQDTQYFGPGTRLTVL.

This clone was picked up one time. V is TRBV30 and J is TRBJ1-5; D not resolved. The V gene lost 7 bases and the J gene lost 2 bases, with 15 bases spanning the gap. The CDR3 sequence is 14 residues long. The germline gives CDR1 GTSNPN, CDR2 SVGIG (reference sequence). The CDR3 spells CAFSLAGGNQPQHF. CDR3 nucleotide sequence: TGTGCCTTCTCCCTCGCCGGCGGCAATCAGCCCCAGCATTTT.

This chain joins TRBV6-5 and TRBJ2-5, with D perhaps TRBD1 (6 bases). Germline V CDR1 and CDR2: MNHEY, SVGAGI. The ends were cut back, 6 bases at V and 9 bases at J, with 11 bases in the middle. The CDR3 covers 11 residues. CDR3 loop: CASRGQGPQYF. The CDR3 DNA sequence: TGTGCCAGCAGGGGGCAGGGGCCCCAGTACTTC.

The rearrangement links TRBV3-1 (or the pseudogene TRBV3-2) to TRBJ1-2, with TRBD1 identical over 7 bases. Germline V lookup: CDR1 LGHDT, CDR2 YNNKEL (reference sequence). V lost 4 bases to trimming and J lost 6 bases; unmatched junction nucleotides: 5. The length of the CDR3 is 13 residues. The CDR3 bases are TGTGCCAGCAGCCTCCGACAGGGCCATGGCTACACCTTC. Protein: CASSLRQGHGYTF.